This note documents a single T cell receptor (beta chain) sequence. This sample was included in a study of cytomegalovirus exposure and HLA in healthy donors. Across the whole study: Unique TCR beta sequences numbering approximately 120 million came from about 179 million T cells in an earlier analysis.

PCR amplification relied on 60 Vbeta primers (plus 13 Jbeta primers). The method was immunoSEQ multiplex PCR; TCRdb's version includes in-frame clones alone and lacks a portion of them. This table has about 130,000 clones, 65% to 80% appearing once. What was sequenced was PBMCs. The source is a man aged 35 to 55 in good health and CMV-seronegative.

The CDR3 nucleotides read TGTGCCAGCAGTGTAAGCGCAAATCAGCCCCAGCATTTT. It is translated as CASSVSANQPQHF. V is TRBV2 and J is TRBJ1-5; no clear D gene. The CDR3 covers 13 residues. V shed 4 bases and J shed 4 bases, with 8 bases lying between them. Germline CDR1 is SNHLY and CDR2 is FYNNEI.